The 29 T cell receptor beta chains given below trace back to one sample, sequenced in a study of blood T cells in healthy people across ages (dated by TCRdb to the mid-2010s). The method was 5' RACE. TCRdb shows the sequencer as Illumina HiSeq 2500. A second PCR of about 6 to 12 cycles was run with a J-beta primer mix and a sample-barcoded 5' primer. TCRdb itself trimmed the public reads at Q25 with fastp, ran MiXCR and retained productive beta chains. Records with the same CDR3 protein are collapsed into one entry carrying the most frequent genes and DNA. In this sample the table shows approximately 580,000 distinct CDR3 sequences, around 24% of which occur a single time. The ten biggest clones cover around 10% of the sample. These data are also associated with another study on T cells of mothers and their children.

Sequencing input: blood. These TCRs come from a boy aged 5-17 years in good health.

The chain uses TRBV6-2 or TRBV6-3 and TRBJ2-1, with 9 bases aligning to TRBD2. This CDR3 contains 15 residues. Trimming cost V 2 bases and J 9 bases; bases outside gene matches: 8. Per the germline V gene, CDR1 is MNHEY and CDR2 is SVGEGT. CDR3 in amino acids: CASSYQREVLGEQFF. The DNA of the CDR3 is TGTGCCAGCAGTTACCAGCGGGAGGTTCTAGGTGAGCAGTTCTTC.

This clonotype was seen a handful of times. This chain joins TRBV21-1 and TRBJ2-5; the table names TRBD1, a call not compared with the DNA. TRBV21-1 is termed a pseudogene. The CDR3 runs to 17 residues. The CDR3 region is CASSKGRGDGRKETQYF. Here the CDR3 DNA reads TGTGCCAGCAGCAAAGGGAGGGGCGATGGAAGAAAAGAGACCCAGTACTTC.

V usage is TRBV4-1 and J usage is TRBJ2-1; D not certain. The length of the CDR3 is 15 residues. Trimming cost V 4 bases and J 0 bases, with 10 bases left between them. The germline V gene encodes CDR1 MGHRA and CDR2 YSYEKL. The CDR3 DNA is TGCGCCAGCAGCCCCACAAAGAACTCCTACAATGAGCAGTTCTTC. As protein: CASSPTKNSYNEQFF.

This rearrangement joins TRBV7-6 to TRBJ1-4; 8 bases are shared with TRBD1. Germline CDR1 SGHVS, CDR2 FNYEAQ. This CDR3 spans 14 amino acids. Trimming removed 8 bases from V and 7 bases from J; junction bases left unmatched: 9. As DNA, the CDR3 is TGTGCCAGCGGCGGACAGGGCTTACCTGAAAAACTGTTTTTT. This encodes CASGGQGLPEKLFF.

The CDR3 sequence is CSVGSGREKLFF. The CDR3 region has the DNA TGCAGCGTGGGGTCTGGACGGGAAAAACTGTTTTTT. The chain links TRBV29-1 to TRBJ1-4, with D unclear. Germline lookup yields CDR1 SQVTM and CDR2 ANQGSEA. The CDR3 extends over 12 amino acids. V shed 6 bases and J shed 8 bases, with 13 bases lying between them.

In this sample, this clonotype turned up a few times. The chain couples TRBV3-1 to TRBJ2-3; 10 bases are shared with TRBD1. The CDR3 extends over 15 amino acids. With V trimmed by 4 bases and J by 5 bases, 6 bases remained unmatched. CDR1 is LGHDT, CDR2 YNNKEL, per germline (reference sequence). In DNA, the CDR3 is TGTGCCAGCAGCCGAAGACAGGGGGCCGTAGATACGCAGTATTTT. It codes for CASSRRQGAVDTQYF.

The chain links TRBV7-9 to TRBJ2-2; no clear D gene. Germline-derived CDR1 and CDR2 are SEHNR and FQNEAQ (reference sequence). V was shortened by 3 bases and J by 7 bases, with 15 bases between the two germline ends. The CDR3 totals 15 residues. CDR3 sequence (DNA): TGTGCCAGCAGCTTTGGCGAGACACACCTCGGGGAGCTGTTTTTT. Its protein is CASSFGETHLGELFF.

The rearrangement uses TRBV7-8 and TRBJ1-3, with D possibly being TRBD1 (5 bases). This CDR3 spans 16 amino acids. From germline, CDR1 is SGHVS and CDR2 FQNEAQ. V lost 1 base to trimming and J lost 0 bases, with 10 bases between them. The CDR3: CASSLDSGYSGNTIYF. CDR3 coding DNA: TGTGCCAGCAGCTTAGACTCAGGGTACTCTGGAAACACCATATATTTT.

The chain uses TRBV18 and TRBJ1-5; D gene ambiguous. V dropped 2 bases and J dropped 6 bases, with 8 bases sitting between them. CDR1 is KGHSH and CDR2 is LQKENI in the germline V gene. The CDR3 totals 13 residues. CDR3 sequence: CASSPGERQPQHF. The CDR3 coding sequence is TGTGCCAGCTCACCAGGGGAGCGTCAGCCCCAGCATTTT.

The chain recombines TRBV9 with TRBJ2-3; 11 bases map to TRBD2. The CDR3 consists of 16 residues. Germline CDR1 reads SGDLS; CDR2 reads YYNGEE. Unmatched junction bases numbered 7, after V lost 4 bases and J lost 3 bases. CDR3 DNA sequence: TGTGCCAGCAGCACTCCCGGGACTAGCGGTACAGATACGCAGTATTTT. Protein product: CASSTPGTSGTDTQYF.

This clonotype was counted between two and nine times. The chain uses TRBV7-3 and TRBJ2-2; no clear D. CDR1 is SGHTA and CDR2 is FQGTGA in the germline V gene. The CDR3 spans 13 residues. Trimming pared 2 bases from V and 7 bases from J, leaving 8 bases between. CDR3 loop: CASSLPGNGELFF. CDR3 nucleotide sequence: TGTGCCAGCAGCTTACCTGGTAACGGGGAGCTGTTTTTT.

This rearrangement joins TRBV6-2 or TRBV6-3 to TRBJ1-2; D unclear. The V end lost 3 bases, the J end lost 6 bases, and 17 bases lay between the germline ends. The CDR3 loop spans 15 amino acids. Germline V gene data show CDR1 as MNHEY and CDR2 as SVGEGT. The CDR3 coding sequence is TGTGCCAGCAGTTATTACAATCCGGTTCGGGATGGCTACACCTTC. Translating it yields CASSYYNPVRDGYTF.

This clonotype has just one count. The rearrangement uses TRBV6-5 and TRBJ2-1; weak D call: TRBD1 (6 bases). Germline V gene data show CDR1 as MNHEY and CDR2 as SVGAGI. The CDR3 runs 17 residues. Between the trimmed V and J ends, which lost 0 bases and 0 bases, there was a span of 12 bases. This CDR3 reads CASSYSSGDDSYNEQFF. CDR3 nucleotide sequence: TGTGCCAGCAGTTACTCGTCAGGGGATGACTCCTACAATGAGCAGTTCTTC.

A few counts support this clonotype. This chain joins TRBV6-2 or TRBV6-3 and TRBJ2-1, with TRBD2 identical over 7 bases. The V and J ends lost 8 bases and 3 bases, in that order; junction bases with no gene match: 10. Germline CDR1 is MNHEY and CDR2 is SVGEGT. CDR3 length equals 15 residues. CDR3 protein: CASQDPAGFYNEQFF. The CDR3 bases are TGTGCCAGCCAGGATCCAGCGGGATTCTACAATGAGCAGTTCTTC.

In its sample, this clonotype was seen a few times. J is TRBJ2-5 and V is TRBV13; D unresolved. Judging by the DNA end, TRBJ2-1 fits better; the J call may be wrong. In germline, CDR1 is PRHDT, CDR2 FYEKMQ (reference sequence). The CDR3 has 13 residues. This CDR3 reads CASSLSRFKEQFF. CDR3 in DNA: TGTGCCAGCAGCTTATCACGTTTCAAGGAGCAGTTCTTC.

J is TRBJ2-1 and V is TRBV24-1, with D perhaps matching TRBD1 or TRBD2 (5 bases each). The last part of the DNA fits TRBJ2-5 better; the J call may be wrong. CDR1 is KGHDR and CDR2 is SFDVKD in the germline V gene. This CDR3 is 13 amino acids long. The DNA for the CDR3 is TGTGCCACCTGGGGGACGGGGTCGGAGACCCAGTACTTC. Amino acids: CATWGTGSETQYF.

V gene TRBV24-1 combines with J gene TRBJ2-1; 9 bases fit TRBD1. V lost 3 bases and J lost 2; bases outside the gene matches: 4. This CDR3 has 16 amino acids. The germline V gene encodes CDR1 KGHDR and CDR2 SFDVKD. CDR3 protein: CATSDRQGGTYNEQFF. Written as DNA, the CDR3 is TGTGCCACCAGTGATCGACAGGGGGGGACCTACAATGAGCAGTTCTTC.

In DNA form, the CDR3 reads TGCAGCGTTGTGCATTGGACATCAGCTTCCTACGAGCAGTACTTC. Amino acids: CSVVHWTSASYEQYF. This rearrangement joins TRBV29-1 to TRBJ2-5; maybe TRBD1 (5 bases). TRBJ2-7 explains the end of the DNA better; the J call may be wrong. The germline gives CDR1 SQVTM, CDR2 ANQGSEA. There are 15 residues in the CDR3.

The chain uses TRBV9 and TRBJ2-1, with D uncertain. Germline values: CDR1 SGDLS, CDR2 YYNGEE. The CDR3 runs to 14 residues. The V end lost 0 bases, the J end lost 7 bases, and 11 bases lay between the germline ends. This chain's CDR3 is CASSVVTSWNEQFF. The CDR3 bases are TGTGCCAGCAGCGTAGTTACCTCCTGGAATGAGCAGTTCTTC.

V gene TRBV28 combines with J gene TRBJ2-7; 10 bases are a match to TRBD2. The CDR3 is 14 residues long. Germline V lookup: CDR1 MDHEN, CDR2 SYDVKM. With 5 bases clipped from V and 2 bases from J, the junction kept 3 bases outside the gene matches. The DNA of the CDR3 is TGTGCCAGCAGTGGACTAGCGGTCCCCTACGAGCAGTACTTC. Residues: CASSGLAVPYEQYF.

CDR3 sequence reads: CASRGPTTYEQYF. The CDR3 DNA is TGTGCCAGCAGAGGACCTACCACCTACGAGCAGTACTTC. The chain recombines TRBV14 with TRBJ2-7; unclear D gene. Trimming removed 6 bases from V and 2 bases from J, with 11 bases in between. This CDR3 has 13 amino acids. Germline V CDR1 and CDR2: SGHDN, FVKESK. Looking up the rest from reference TRBV14 and TRBJ2-7 gives the full variable domain: EAGVTQFPSHSVIEKGQTVTLRCDPISGHDNLYWYRRVMGKEIKFLLHFVKESKQDESGMPNNRFLAERTGGTYSTLKVQPAELEDSGVYFCASRGPTTYEQYFGPGTRLTVT.

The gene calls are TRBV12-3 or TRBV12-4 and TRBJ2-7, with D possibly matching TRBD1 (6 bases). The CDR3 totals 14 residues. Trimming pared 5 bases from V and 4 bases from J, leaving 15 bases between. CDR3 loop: CASSLGTLPYEQYF. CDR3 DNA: TGTGCCAGCAGTCTCGGGACATTGCCTTACGAGCAGTACTTC.

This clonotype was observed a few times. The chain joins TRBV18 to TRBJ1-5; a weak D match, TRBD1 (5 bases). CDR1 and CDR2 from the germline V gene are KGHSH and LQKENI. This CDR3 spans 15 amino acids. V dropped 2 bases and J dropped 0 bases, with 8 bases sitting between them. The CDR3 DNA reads TGTGCCAGCTCACCAGGAGGGACTAGCAATCAGCCCCAGCATTTT. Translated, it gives CASSPGGTSNQPQHF.

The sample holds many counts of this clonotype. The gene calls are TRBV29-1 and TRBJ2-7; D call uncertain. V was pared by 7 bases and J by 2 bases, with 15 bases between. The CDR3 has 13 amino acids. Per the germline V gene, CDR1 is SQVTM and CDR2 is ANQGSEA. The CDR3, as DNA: TGCAGCGCAGCTGACACGGACCCCTACGAGCAGTACTTC. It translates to CSAADTDPYEQYF.

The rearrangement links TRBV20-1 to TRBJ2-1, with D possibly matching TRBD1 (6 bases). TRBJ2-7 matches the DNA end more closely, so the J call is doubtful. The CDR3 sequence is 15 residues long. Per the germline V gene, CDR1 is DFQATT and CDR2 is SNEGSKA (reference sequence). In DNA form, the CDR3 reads TGCAGTGCTAGAGGGTCCCACAGGGCGGTCTACGAGCAGTACTTC. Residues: CSARGSHRAVYEQYF.

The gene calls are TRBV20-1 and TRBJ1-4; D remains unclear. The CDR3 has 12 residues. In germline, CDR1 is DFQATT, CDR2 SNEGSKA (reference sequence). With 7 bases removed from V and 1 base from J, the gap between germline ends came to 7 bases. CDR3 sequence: CSEGGTNEKLFF. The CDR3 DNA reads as TGCAGTGAGGGAGGAACTAATGAAAAACTGTTTTTT.

The CDR3 loop is CASSLTGTSDFDTQYF. The CDR3 DNA reads as TGTGCCAGCAGCTTAACCGGGACTAGCGATTTCGATACGCAGTATTTT. J is TRBJ2-3 and V is TRBV27, with 10 positions matching TRBD2. CDR1 and CDR2 (germline): MNHEY, SMNVEV (reference sequence). The V segment lost 6 bases and the J segment 6 bases; nucleotides outside the gene matches: 12. The CDR3 is 16 amino acids.

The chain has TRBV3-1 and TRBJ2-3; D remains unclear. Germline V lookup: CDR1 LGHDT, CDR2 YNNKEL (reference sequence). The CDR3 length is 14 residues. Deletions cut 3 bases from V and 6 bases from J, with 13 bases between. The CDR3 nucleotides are TGTGCCAGCAGCCAGGTCCATTGGTCTGATACGCAGTATTTT. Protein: CASSQVHWSDTQYF.

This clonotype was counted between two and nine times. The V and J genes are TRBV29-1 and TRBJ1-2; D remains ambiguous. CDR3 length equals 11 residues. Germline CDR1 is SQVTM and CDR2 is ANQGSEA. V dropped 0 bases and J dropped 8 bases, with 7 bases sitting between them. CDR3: CSVEDQPGYTF. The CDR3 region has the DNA TGCAGCGTTGAAGACCAACCCGGCTACACCTTC.